Below, 26 T cell receptor beta chains from the same sample are listed, as sequenced in a study of control samples from healthy donors and cancer patients. Clones were sequenced by immunoSEQ multiplex PCR, and TCRdb holds only the in-frame ones, with some missing. The profile shows 120,000 or so clones, approximately 90% of them singletons. What was sequenced was PBMCs. These receptors were taken from a woman aged 60 to 75 with lung cancer.

The V and J genes are TRBV3-1 (or the pseudogene TRBV3-2) and TRBJ2-3; 10 bases agree with TRBD1. This CDR3 contains 15 residues. Germline values: CDR1 LGHDT, CDR2 YNNKEL (reference sequence). Losses at the gene ends were 4 bases for V and 3 bases for J; bases not matched to a gene: 4. The CDR3 loop reads CASSPRDRGTDTQYF. CDR3 nucleotide sequence: TGTGCCAGCAGCCCCCGGGACAGGGGAACAGATACGCAGTATTTT.

The chain joins TRBV16 to TRBJ1-5, with 8 bases aligning to TRBD1. V lost 5 bases and J lost 1; bases outside the gene matches: 7. This CDR3 contains 16 residues. The germline V gene encodes CDR1 KGHSY and CDR2 FQNENV. The CDR3 reads CASSEQTGGSNQPQHF. The CDR3 coding sequence is TGTGCCAGCAGCGAGCAAACAGGGGGGAGCAATCAGCCCCAGCATTTT. Full variable domain (outside the CDR3, taken from reference TRBV16 and TRBJ1-5): GEEVAQTPKHLVRGEGQKAKLYCAPIKGHSYVFWYQQVLKNEFKFLISFQNENVFDETGMPKERFSAKCLPNSPCSLEIQATKLEDSAVYFCASSEQTGGSNQPQHFGDGTRLSIL.

J is TRBJ1-2 and V is TRBV12-5, with D possibly TRBD1 on 6 matching bases. Per germline, CDR1 LGHNT and CDR2 FRNRAP. Trimming stripped 2 bases from V and 8 bases from J, with 15 bases between. This CDR3 is 14 amino acids long. CDR3 sequence reads: CASGLSQGTSGYTF. Written as DNA, the CDR3 is TGTGCTAGTGGTTTGTCTCAAGGGACATCCGGCTACACCTTC.

The chain couples TRBV3-1 (or the pseudogene TRBV3-2) to TRBJ2-7, with TRBD2 matching over 7 bases. V was pared by 2 bases and J by 3 bases, with 7 bases of the junction left unmatched. From germline, CDR1 is LGHDT and CDR2 YNNKEL (reference sequence). This CDR3 region has 15 residues. The CDR3 sequence: CASSQFFRGDYEQYF. The DNA for the CDR3 is TGTGCCAGCAGCCAATTCTTCCGGGGGGACTACGAGCAGTACTTC.

The chain employs TRBV20-1 and TRBJ1-2; D is undetermined. CDR1 is DFQATT, CDR2 SNEGSKA, per germline (reference sequence). The CDR3 has 10 residues. Deletions cut 5 bases from V and 4 bases from J, with 5 bases between. CDR3 in amino acids: CSALSYGYTF. In DNA, the CDR3 is TGCAGTGCTCTGAGCTATGGCTACACCTTC.

The chain links TRBV29-1 to TRBJ1-1; D is perhaps TRBD1 (6 bases). CDR3 length equals 13 residues. Looked up from germline, CDR1 is SQVTM and CDR2 is ANQGSEA. The DNA for the CDR3 is TGCACCATCCACAGGGCATCGGGCACTGAAGCTTTCTTT. This translates into CTIHRASGTEAFF.

This clone has just one count. The chain has TRBV3-1 (or the pseudogene TRBV3-2) and TRBJ2-5; a weak D match, TRBD2 (6 bases). The V gene lost 3 bases and the J gene lost 3 bases, with 14 bases spanning the gap. The CDR3 covers 15 residues. The germline V gene encodes CDR1 LGHDT and CDR2 YNNKEL (reference sequence). CDR3 amino acids: CASSQEGQIEETQYF. The CDR3, as DNA: TGTGCCAGCAGCCAGGAGGGGCAGATCGAAGAGACCCAGTACTTC.

This rearrangement joins TRBV6-5 to TRBJ2-5, with D perhaps matching TRBD1 or TRBD2 (5 bases each). There are 12 residues in the CDR3. The V and J ends lost 10 bases and 4 bases respectively, with 13 bases between them. CDR1 is MNHEY, CDR2 SVGAGI, per germline. CDR3 amino acids: CATRGVGETQYF. In nucleotides, the CDR3 is TGTGCCACCAGAGGGGTAGGAGAGACCCAGTACTTC.

The genes are TRBV2 and TRBJ1-4; D may be TRBD1 (6 bases). Germline lookup yields CDR1 SNHLY and CDR2 FYNNEI. V lost 8 bases to trimming and J lost 3 bases, with 19 bases between them. This CDR3 has 16 residues. The CDR3 reads CASSPLGGGPNEKLFF. CDR3 nucleotides: TGTGCCAGCTCCCCTTTGGGTGGGGGGCCTAATGAAAAACTGTTTTTT.

This clone appeared a single time. V and J are TRBV6-5 and TRBJ2-1; 11 positions match TRBD2. The CDR3 totals 15 residues. The junction had 8 bases not matched to a gene; V was cut back by 5 bases and J by 8 bases. Germline V CDR1 and CDR2: MNHEY, SVGAGI. CDR3 sequence: CASSQTSGRGHEQFF. The CDR3 DNA reads TGTGCCAGCAGTCAAACTAGCGGGAGAGGCCATGAGCAGTTCTTC.

This chain joins TRBV19 and TRBJ2-3; D remains ambiguous. V was cut by 1 base and J by 2 bases, with 7 bases left in between. Germline loops: CDR1 LNHDA, CDR2 SQIVND (reference sequence). The CDR3 has 14 amino acids. In DNA form, the CDR3 reads TGTGCCAGTAGTATAGGGCCGGTCACAGATACGCAGTATTTT. It yields the protein CASSIGPVTDTQYF.

The chain carries TRBV7-8 and TRBJ1-2; TRBD1 might be the D (5 bases). CDR1 is SGHVS, CDR2 FQNEAQ, per germline. Between the trimmed V and J ends, which lost 5 bases and 1 base, there was a span of 8 bases. The CDR3 has 13 amino acids. The CDR3 reads CASSRRVNYGYTF. For the CDR3, the DNA is TGTGCCAGCAGCCGCAGGGTTAACTATGGCTACACCTTC. Drawing the rest from reference TRBV7-8 and TRBJ1-2, the complete variable domain is GAGVSQSPRYKVAKRGQDVALRCDPISGHVSLFWYQQALGQGPEFLTYFQNEAQLDKSGLPSDRFFAERPEGSVSTLKIQRTQQEDSAVYLCASSRRVNYGYTFGSGTRLTVV.

The rearrangement uses TRBV5-6 and TRBJ2-4; D could derive from TRBD1 or TRBD2 (6 bases each). The CDR3 covers 15 residues. The V and J ends lost 0 bases and 4 bases respectively, with 11 bases between them. Per germline, CDR1 SGHDT and CDR2 YYEEEE. The CDR3 coding sequence is TGTGCCAGCAGCTTGGTTCGGGGGCCGAAAAACATTCAGTACTTC. This gives the protein CASSLVRGPKNIQYF.

This chain joins TRBV2 and TRBJ2-5, with TRBD2 matching 9 bases. V lost 5 bases to trimming and J lost 2 bases; unmatched junction nucleotides: 9. The germline V gene encodes CDR1 SNHLY and CDR2 FYNNEI. This CDR3 has 16 amino acids. CDR3 DNA sequence: TGTGCCAGCAGTCCGCGGCTAGCGGGGACACAAGAGACCCAGTACTTC. As protein: CASSPRLAGTQETQYF.

Of note for this clone: Sequence at one end of the junction differs from germline and may be a read error. The genes are TRBV4-1 and TRBJ1-2; 7 bases agree with TRBD1. Germline CDR1 is MGHRA and CDR2 is YSYEKL. The CDR3 runs to 14 residues. The CDR3 nucleotides read TGCGCCAGCAGCCAATTACTTATGGGGACAGAGGCTTACTTC. It codes for CASSQLLMGTEAYF.

The chain employs TRBV3-1 (or the pseudogene TRBV3-2) and TRBJ2-1, with 11 bases lining up with TRBD2. This CDR3 contains 15 residues. In germline, CDR1 is LGHDT, CDR2 YNNKEL (reference sequence). V shed 2 bases and J 3 bases; nucleotides not matched to a gene: 0. The CDR3 DNA reads TGTGCCAGCAGCCAAACTAGCGGGAGCTACAATGAGCAGTTCTTC. The encoded protein is CASSQTSGSYNEQFF.

This clone was seen a few times. Written as DNA, the CDR3 is TGTGCCAGCAGCTTAGACCCGGGGCCGTGGAATGAAAAACTGTTTTTT. Translation gives CASSLDPGPWNEKLFF. The chain is built from TRBV7-6 and TRBJ1-4, with TRBD1 as a possible D gene (5 bases). With 1 base removed from V and 5 bases from J, the gap between germline ends came to 14 bases. CDR1 and CDR2 (germline): SGHVS, FNYEAQ. The CDR3 is 16 residues long.

The V call is TRBV10-3, the J call TRBJ2-3; D is unresolved. The CDR3 runs to 14 residues. V was clipped by 3 bases and J by 1 base, with 8 bases between them. CDR1 ENHRY and CDR2 SYGVKD come from the germline V gene. The CDR3 loop reads CAISDPSRTDTQYF. The CDR3, as DNA: TGTGCCATCAGTGACCCCTCTCGCACAGATACGCAGTATTTT.

The V and J genes are TRBV15 and TRBJ2-1, with D hard to call. Trimming removed 1 base from V and 6 bases from J, with 4 bases in between. This CDR3 is built from 12 residues. Per germline, CDR1 LNHNV and CDR2 YYDKDF (reference sequence). The CDR3 nucleotides are TGTGCCACCAGCAGAGTCCTCAATGAGCAGTTCTTC. It codes for CATSRVLNEQFF. Based on the CDR3 plus reference TRBV15 and TRBJ2-1, the full variable domain is DAMVIQNPRYQVTQFGKPVTLSCSQTLNHNVMYWYQQKSSQAPKLLFHYYDKDFNNEADTPDNFQSRRPNTSFCFLDIRSPGLGDTAMYLCATSRVLNEQFFGPGTRLTVL.

The gene calls are TRBV28 and TRBJ1-5, with D uncertain. Trimming took 8 bases from V and 6 from J, leaving 23 bases between them. Germline V lookup: CDR1 MDHEN, CDR2 SYDVKM. The CDR3 loop spans 16 amino acids. As DNA, the CDR3 is TGTGCCAGCGTGCCCAGGTTATTTTGGGGAGGTCAGCCCCAGCATTTT. This codes for CASVPRLFWGGQPQHF.

This chain joins TRBV6-2 or TRBV6-3 and TRBJ2-1; weak D call: TRBD1 (6 bases). Germline V gene data show CDR1 as MNHEY and CDR2 as SVGEGT. V dropped 2 bases and J dropped 9 bases, with 14 bases sitting between them. The CDR3 spans 14 residues. CDR3 nucleotides: TGTGCCAGCAGTTACGGCTTGGTAGGGGGTGAGCAGTTCTTC. Protein product: CASSYGLVGGEQFF.

The chain carries TRBV30 and TRBJ2-7, with D unresolved. CDR1 is GTSNPN and CDR2 is SVGIG in the germline V gene (reference sequence). The V and J ends lost 3 bases and 2 bases respectively, with 11 bases between them. The CDR3 sequence is 13 residues long. The CDR3, as DNA: TGTGCCTGGAGCCGGCCTGGGGCCTACGAGCAGTACTTC. Amino acids: CAWSRPGAYEQYF.

The sample holds one count of this clone. The chain is built from TRBV7-2 and TRBJ2-7; maybe TRBD2 (5 bases). CDR3 size: 14 residues. CDR1 is SGHTA and CDR2 is FQGNSA in the germline V gene. Deletions cut 5 bases from V and 3 bases from J, with 14 bases between. CDR3 in DNA: TGTGCCAGCAGCCTCACGAGCGGCCTCTACGAGCAGTACTTC. Amino acids: CASSLTSGLYEQYF.

The gene calls are TRBV30 and TRBJ2-4; unclear D gene. Germline loops: CDR1 GTSNPN, CDR2 SVGIG (reference sequence). The CDR3 has 11 residues. V was shortened by 1 base and J by 6 bases, with 4 bases between the two germline ends. CDR3: CAWSGLNIQYF. Here the CDR3 DNA reads TGTGCCTGGAGTGGACTAAACATTCAGTACTTC.

This clone has only a few counts. As DNA, the CDR3 is TGCGCCAGCAGCTTGGCCGGACTAGCGGTCTCCTACAATGAGCAGTTCTTC. Translated: CASSLAGLAVSYNEQFF. The chain recombines TRBV5-1 with TRBJ2-1; 10 nucleotides agree with TRBD2. Germline values: CDR1 SGHRS, CDR2 YFSETQ. The CDR3 has 17 residues. The V gene end was trimmed by 0 bases and the J gene end by 0 bases; junction bases not matched to a gene: 3.

V usage is TRBV10-3 and J usage is TRBJ2-7; 8 bases match TRBD2. The V segment lost 6 bases and the J segment 6 bases; nucleotides outside the gene matches: 13. The germline CDR1 and CDR2 sequences are ENHRY and SYGVKD. The CDR3 length is 15 residues. The CDR3 protein is CAISSSGLAGGEQYF. The CDR3 DNA follows: TGTGCCATCAGCAGTTCCGGGCTAGCGGGTGGCGAGCAGTACTTC.